This T cell receptor beta chain was recovered during a study of blood T cell repertoires in COVID-19. The wider study: The study drew acute and convalescent COVID-19 samples from the United States, Italy and Spain. The cDNA or gDNA used as material had been derived from T cells, B-cell-depleted T cells, or PBMCs.

The germline V gene has CDR1 SGHRS and CDR2 YFSETQ. The CDR3 runs to 13 residues. V shed 5 bases and J shed 4 bases, with 10 bases lying between them. Authors' data handling: Estimated nucleated cell counts came from reference gene primer amplification. Some clones are missing from TCRdb's copy, which holds only in-frame ones; the method was immunoSEQ multiplex PCR. V and J calls and clone size come straight from that table; D and trimming were deduced from the DNA. The repertoire holds some 100,000 clones, with approximately 86% as singletons. The sample taken for sequencing was peripheral blood. This TCR was sampled from a man aged 50-59 years with acute or convalescent COVID-19. The chain employs TRBV5-1 and TRBJ2-1; D may be TRBD1 (6 bases). CDR3 protein: CASRWTDYNEQFF. The DNA of the CDR3 is TGCGCCAGCAGATGGACAGATTACAATGAGCAGTTCTTC.